Described below is a single T cell receptor beta chain sequence and its context. These data are taken from a study of PD-L1 blockade in urothelial cancer. Turning to the study itself: It was around 2014 that patients started atezolizumab at 1,200 mg intravenously every 3 weeks.

V lost 6 bases and J lost 4; bases outside the gene matches: 10. The germline CDR1 and CDR2 sequences are MRHNA and SNTAGT. The CDR3 has 17 amino acids. Indicated time point: pretreatment peripheral blood. Only in-frame clones appear in the TCRdb table, and some are missing; sequencing was by immunoSEQ multiplex PCR. The sample lists roughly 55,000 clones, about 82% occurring once. The source material was PBMCs, sampled around atezolizumab (anti-PD-L1) treatment. The sequence derives from a man in his sixties with urothelial cancer. The chain combines TRBV6-4 with TRBJ2-2; 11 positions agree with TRBD1. The chain's CDR3 is CASSTLPGTGGTGELFF. The CDR3, as DNA: TGTGCCAGCAGCACTCTACCCGGGACAGGGGGCACCGGGGAGCTGTTTTTT.